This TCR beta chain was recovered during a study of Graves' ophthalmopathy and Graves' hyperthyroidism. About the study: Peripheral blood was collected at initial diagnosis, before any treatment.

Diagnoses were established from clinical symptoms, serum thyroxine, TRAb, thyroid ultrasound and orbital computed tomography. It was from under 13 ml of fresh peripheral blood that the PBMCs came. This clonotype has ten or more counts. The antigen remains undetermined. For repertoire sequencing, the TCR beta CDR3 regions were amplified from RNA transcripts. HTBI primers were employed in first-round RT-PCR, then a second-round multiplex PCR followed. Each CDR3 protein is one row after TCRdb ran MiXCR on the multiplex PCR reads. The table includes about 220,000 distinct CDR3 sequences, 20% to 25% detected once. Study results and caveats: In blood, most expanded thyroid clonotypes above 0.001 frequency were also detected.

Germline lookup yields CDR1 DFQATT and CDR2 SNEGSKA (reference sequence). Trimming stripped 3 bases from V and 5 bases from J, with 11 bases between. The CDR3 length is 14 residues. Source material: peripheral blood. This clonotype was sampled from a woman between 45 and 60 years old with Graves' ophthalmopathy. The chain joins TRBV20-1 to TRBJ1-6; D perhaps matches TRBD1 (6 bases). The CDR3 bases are TGCAGTGCTAGTACCGGACAGCATAATTCACCCCTCCACTTT. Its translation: CSASTGQHNSPLHF.